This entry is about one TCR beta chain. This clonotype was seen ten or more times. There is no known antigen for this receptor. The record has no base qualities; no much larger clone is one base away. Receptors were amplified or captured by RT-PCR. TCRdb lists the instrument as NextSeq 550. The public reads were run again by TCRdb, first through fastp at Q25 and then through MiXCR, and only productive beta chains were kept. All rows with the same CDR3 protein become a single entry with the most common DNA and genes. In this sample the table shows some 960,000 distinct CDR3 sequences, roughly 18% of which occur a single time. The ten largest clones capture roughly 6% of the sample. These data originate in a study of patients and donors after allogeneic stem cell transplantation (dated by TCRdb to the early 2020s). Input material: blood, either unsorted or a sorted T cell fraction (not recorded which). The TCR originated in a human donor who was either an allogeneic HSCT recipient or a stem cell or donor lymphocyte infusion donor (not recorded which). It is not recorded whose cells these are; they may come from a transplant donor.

Read as DNA, the sequence is TGTGCCAGCAGCTTCCCCCCTAGACCCGGGACAGGGAACACCGGGGAGCTGTTTTTT. Its protein reads: CASSFPPRPGTGNTGELFF. This chain joins TRBV5-4 to TRBJ2-2; 8 bases in the junction line up with TRBD1. V is cut back by 2 bases and J by 1 base, with 13 bases in the junction unmatched. From cysteine to phenylalanine, the CDR3 is 19 amino acids long. This entry keeps only the CDR3 DNA: 57 bases, framed from base 1. The CDR1 and CDR2 encoded by the germline V gene (reference sequence) are SGHNT and YYREEE. When the CDR3 is completed using the reference TRBV5-4 and TRBJ2-2 genes on either side, the full variable domain is ETGVTQSPTHLIKTRGQQVTLRCSSQSGHNTVSWYQQALGQGPQFIFQYYREEENGRGNFPPRFSGLQFPNYSSELNVNALELDDSALYLCASSFPPRPGTGNTGELFFGEGSRLTVL.